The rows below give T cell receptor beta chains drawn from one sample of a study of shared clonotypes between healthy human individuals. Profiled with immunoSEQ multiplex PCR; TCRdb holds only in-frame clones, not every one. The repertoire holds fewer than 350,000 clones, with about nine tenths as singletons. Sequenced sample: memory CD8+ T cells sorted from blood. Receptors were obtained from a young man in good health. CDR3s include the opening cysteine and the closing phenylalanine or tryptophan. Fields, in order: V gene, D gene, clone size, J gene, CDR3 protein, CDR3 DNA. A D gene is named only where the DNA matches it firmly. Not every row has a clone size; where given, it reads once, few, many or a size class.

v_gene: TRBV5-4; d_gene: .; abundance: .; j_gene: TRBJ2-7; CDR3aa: CASNLGGGSSYEQYF; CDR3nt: TGTGCCAGCAATTTGGGGGGCGGGAGCTCCTACGAGCAGTACTTC
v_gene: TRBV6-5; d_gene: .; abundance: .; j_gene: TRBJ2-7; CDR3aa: CASSYSGLGAYEQYF; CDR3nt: TGTGCCAGCAGTTACTCGGGCTTGGGGGCATACGAGCAGTACTTC
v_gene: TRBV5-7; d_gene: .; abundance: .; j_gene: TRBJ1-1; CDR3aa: CASIEPLDMNTEAFF; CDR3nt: TGTGCCAGCATCGAGCCCCTGGACATGAACACTGAAGCTTTCTTT
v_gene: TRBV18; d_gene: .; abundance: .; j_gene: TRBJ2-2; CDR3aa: CASSRSGPPNTGELFF; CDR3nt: TGTGCCAGCTCACGTTCGGGTCCCCCGAACACCGGGGAGCTGTTTTTT
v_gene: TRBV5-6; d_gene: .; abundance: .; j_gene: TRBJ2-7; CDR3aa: CASSLNRLSSYEQYF; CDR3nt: TGTGCCAGCAGCTTGAATCGGCTCAGCTCCTACGAGCAGTACTTC
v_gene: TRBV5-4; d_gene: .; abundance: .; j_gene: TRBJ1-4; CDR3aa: CASSLGVSNEKLFF; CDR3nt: TGTGCCAGCAGCTTGGGGGTCTCTAATGAAAAACTGTTTTTT
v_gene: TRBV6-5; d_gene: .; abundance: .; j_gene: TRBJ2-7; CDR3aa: CASSSSGGWSYEQYF; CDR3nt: TGTGCCAGCAGTTCCTCGGGGGGCTGGTCCTACGAGCAGTACTTC
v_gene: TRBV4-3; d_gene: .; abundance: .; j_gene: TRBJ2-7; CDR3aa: CASSQDLESGYEQYF; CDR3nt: TGCGCCAGCAGCCAAGATTTGGAGAGCGGCTACGAGCAGTACTTC
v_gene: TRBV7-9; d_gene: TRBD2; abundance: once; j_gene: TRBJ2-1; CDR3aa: CASSLALIAGSSYNEQFF; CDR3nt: TGTGCCAGCAGCTTAGCGCTAATAGCGGGGAGCTCCTACAATGAGCAGTTCTTC
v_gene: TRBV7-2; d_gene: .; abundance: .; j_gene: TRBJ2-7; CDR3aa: CASSLAGFSYEQYF; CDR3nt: TGTGCCAGCAGCTTGGCGGGGTTCTCCTACGAGCAGTACTTC
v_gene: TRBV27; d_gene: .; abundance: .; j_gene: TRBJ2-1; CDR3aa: CASSLKNSGNEQFF; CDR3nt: TGTGCCAGCAGTTTAAAAAACAGCGGCAATGAGCAGTTCTTC
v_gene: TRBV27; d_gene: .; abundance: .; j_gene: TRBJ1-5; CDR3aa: CASSSLPPYSNQPQHF; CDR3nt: TGTGCCAGCAGTTCACTCCCCCCGTATAGCAATCAGCCCCAGCATTTT
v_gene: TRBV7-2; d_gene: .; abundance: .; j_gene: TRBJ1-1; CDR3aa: CASSFGGSEAFF; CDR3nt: TGTGCCAGCAGCTTTGGGGGTTCTGAAGCTTTCTTT
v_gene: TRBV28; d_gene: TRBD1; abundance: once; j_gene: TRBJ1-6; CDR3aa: CASSSVDREVSYNSPLHF; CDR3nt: TGTGCCAGCAGTTCGGTCGACAGGGAAGTTTCGTATAATTCACCCCTCCACTTT
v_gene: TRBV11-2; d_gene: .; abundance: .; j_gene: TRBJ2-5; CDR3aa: CASSPSGEAQETQYF; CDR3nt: TGTGCCAGCAGCCCTAGTGGGGAGGCCCAAGAGACCCAGTACTTC
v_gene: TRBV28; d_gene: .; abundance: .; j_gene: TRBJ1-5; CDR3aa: CASSLRGLGNQPQHF; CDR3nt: TGTGCCAGCAGTTTACGGGGGCTGGGCAATCAGCCCCAGCATTTT
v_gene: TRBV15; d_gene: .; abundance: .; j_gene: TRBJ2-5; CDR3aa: CATGWGLQETQYF; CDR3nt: TGTGCCACCGGTTGGGGGCTACAAGAGACCCAGTACTTC
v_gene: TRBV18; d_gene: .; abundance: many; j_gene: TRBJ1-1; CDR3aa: CASSPAHRGKETEAFF; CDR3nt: TGTGCCAGCTCACCAGCGCATCGGGGGAAGGAAACTGAAGCTTTCTTT
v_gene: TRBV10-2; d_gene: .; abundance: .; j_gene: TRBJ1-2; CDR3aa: CASSVGGNYGYTF; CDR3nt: TGCGCCAGCAGTGTTGGGGGGAACTATGGCTACACCTTC
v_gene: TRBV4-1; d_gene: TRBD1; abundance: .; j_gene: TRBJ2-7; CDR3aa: CASSDTTTGARSYEQYF; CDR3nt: TGCGCCAGCAGCGACACAACGACAGGGGCGAGGTCCTACGAGCAGTACTTC
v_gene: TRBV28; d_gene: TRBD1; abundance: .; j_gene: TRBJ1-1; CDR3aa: CASSLWTSGQGDTEAFF; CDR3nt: TGTGCCAGCAGTTTATGGACGTCGGGACAGGGGGACACTGAAGCTTTCTTT
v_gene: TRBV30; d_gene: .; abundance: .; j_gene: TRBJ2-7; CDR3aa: CAWSVDSSYEQYF; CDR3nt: TGTGCCTGGAGTGTAGACAGCAGCTACGAGCAGTACTTC
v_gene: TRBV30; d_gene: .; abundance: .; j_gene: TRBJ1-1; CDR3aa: CAWRPGGNTEAFF; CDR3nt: TGTGCCTGGCGCCCAGGAGGGAACACTGAAGCTTTCTTT
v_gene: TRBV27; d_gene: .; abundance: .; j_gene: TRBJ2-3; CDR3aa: CASSSGGSTWATQYF; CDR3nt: TGTGCCAGCAGTTCAGGGGGGTCCACCTGGGCTACGCAGTATTTT
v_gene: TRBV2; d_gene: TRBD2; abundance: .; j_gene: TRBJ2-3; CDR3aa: CASRGILAGVGADTQYF; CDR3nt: TGTGCCAGCAGGGGGATACTAGCGGGAGTTGGCGCAGATACGCAGTATTTT
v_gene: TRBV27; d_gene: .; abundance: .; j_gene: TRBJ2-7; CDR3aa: CASAGLNYEQYF; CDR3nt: TGTGCCAGCGCGGGACTCAATTACGAGCAGTACTTC
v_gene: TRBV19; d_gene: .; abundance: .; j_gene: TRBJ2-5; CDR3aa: CASSIGLGGETQYF; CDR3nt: TGTGCCAGTAGTATCGGGCTAGGGGGAGAGACCCAGTACTTC
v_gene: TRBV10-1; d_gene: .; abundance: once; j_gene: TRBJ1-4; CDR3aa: CASRAPSRSKKRDEKLFF; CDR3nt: TGCGCCAGCAGGGCCCCTTCAAGGAGTAAAAAACGGGATGAAAAACTGTTTTTT
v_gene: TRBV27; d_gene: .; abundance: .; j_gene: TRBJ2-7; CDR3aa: CASSLFLGGLYEQYF; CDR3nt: TGTGCCAGCAGTTTATTCCTCGGAGGGCTCTACGAGCAGTACTTC
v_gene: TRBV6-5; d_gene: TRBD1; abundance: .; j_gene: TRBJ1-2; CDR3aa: CASSYRTGSGYTF; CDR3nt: TGTGCCAGCAGCTACAGGACAGGGAGTGGCTACACCTTC
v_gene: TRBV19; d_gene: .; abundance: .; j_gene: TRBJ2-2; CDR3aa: CASSNLARGNTGELFF; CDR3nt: TGTGCCAGTAGTAACCTAGCGAGAGGCAACACCGGGGAGCTGTTTTTT
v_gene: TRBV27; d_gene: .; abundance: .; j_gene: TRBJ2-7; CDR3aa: CASRSKLAAGEQYF; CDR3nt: TGTGCCAGCAGAAGCAAACTAGCTGCGGGCGAGCAGTACTTC
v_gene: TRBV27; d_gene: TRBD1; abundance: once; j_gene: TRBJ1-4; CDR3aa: CASSLSPGTGVPKLFF; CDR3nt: TGTGCCAGCAGTTTATCTCCGGGGACAGGGGTCCCAAAACTGTTTTTT
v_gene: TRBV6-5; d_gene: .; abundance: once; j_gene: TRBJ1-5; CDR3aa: CASSYGGMNQPQHF; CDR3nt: TGTGCCAGCAGTTACGGGGGGATGAATCAGCCCCAGCATTTT
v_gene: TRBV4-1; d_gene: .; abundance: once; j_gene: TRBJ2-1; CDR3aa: CASSQQEHYNEQFF; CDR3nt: TGCGCCAGCAGCCAACAGGAGCACTACAATGAGCAGTTCTTC
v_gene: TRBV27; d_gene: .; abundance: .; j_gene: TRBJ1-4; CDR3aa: CASGLGVSSNEKLFF; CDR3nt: TGTGCCAGCGGCCTCGGTGTCAGCAGTAATGAAAAACTGTTTTTT
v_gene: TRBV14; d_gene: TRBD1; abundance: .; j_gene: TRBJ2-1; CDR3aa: CASSLLTGTNEQFF; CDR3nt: TGTGCCAGCAGCCTCCTGACAGGGACCAATGAGCAGTTCTTC
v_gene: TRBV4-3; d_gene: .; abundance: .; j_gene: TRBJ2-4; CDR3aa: CASSQEDSGPENIQYF; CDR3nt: TGCGCCAGCAGCCAGGAAGATAGCGGACCGGAGAACATTCAGTACTTC
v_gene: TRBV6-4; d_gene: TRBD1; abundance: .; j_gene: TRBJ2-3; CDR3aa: CASSDWGTENSTDTQYF; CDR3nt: TGTGCCAGCAGTGACTGGGGGACAGAAAATTCCACAGATACGCAGTATTTT
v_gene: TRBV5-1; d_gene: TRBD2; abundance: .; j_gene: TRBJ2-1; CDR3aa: CASSESRGYNEQFF; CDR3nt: TGCGCCAGCAGCGAATCGCGGGGGTACAATGAGCAGTTCTTC
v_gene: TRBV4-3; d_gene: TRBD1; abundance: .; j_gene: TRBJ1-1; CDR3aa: CASSQTGTGATEAFF; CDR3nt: TGCGCCAGCAGCCAAACCGGGACAGGGGCCACTGAAGCTTTCTTT
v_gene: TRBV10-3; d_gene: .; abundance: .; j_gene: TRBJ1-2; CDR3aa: CASLGGGNYGYTF; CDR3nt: TGTGCCTCTCTGGGAGGGGGAAACTATGGCTACACCTTC
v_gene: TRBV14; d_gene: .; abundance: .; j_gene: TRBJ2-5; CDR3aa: CASSPSERDMKETQYF; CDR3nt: TGTGCCAGCAGCCCTTCGGAGCGGGACATGAAGGAGACCCAGTACTTC
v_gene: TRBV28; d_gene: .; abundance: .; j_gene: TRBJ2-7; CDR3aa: CASSYGPLDEQYF; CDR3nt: TGTGCCAGCAGTTACGGCCCCCTGGACGAGCAGTACTTC
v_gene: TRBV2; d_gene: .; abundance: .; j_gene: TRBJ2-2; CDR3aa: CASTLAGATGELFF; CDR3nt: TGTGCCAGCACCCTCGCAGGGGCCACCGGGGAGCTGTTTTTT
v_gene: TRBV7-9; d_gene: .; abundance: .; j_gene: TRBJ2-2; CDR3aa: CASTFYSTGELFF; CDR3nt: TGTGCCAGCACCTTTTATTCGACCGGGGAGCTGTTTTTT
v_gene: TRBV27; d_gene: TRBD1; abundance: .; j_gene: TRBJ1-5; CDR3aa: CASSPLRTGRYSNQPQHF; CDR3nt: TGTGCCAGCAGTCCCCTTCGGACAGGGCGATATAGCAATCAGCCCCAGCATTTT
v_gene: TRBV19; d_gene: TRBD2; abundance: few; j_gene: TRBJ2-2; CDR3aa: CASRLPLRGDSAGELFF; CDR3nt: TGTGCCAGTAGGCTCCCTCTTCGGGGGGACTCCGCCGGGGAGCTGTTTTTT
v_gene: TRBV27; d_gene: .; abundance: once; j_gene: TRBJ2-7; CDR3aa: CASSWGMYYEQYF; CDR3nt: TGTGCCAGCAGTTGGGGGATGTATTACGAGCAGTACTTC
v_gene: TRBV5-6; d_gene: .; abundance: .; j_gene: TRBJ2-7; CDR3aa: CASSNGDEQYF; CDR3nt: TGTGCCAGCAGCAACGGCGACGAGCAGTACTTC
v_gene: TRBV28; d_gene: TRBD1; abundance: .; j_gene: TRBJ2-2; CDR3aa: CASSTTGSGELFF; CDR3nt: TGTGCCAGCAGTACGACAGGGAGCGGGGAGCTGTTTTTT
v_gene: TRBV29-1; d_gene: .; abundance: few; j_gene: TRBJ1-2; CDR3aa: CSVDDSTNYGYTF; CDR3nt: TGCAGCGTTGATGACAGCACTAACTATGGCTACACCTTC
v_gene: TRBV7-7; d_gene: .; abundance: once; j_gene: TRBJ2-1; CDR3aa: CASSLGEGPYVHNEQFF; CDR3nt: TGTGCTAGCAGCTTAGGTGAGGGACCGTATGTCCACAATGAGCAGTTCTTC